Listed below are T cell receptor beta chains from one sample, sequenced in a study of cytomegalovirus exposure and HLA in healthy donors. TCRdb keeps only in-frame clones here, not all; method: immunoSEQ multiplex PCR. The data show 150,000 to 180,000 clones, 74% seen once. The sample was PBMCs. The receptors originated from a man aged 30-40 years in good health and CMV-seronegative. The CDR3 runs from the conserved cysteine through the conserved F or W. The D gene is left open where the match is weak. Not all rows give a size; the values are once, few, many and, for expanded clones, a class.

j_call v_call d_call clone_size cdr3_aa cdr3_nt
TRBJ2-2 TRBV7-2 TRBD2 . CASSQLAGTGELFF TGTGCCAGCAGCCAACTAGCGGGGACCGGGGAGCTGTTTTTT
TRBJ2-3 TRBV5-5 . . CASSSDSDDTQYF TGTGCCAGCAGCTCCGACAGCGATGATACGCAGTATTTT
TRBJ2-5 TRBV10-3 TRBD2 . CAISESGLAGDQTQYF TGTGCCATCAGTGAATCCGGACTAGCGGGGGATCAGACCCAGTACTTC
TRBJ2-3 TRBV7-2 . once CASSLASGTDTQYF TGTGCCAGCAGCTTAGCGTCAGGCACAGATACGCAGTATTTT
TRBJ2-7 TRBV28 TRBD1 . CASSPGGQGGHEQYF TGTGCCAGCAGCCCCGGGGGACAGGGAGGCCACGAGCAGTACTTC
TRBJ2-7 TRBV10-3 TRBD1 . CAISDSTGGDEQYF TGTGCCATCAGTGATTCGACAGGGGGCGACGAGCAGTACTTC
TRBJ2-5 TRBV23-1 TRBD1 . CASSQAASRDRGWSAQYF TGCGCCAGCAGTCAGGCGGCCAGCCGGGACAGGGGCTGGTCGGCCCAGTACTTC
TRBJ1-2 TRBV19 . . CASSIQGYGYTF TGTGCCAGTAGTATTCAGGGGTATGGCTACACCTTC
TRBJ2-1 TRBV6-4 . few CASSDSLRYNEQFF TGTGCCAGCAGTGACTCGCTACGATACAATGAGCAGTTCTTC
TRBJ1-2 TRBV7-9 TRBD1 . CASSAGPGQGSDGYPF TGTGCCAGCAGCGCCGGCCCGGGACAGGGAAGCGATGGCTACCCCTTC
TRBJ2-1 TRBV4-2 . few CASSQDLETNHEFF TGTGCCAGCAGCCAAGATCTAGAAACTAACCATGAGTTCTTC
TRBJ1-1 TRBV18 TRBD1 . CASSPPTGEGEAFF TGTGCCAGCTCACCACCAACAGGGGAAGGTGAAGCTTTCTTT
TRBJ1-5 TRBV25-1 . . CASSESGVVGQPQHF TGTGCCAGCAGTGAATCAGGGGTAGTGGGTCAGCCCCAGCATTTT
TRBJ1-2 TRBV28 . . CASTGLRAYGYTF TGTGCCAGCACCGGGTTGAGGGCTTATGGCTACACCTTC
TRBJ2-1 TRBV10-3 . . CAISESTDLLNNEQFF TGTGCCATCAGTGAGTCCACTGATTTACTAAACAATGAGCAGTTCTTC
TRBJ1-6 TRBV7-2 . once CASSLAGGRSPLHF TGTGCCAGCAGCTTAGCAGGGGGTAGGTCACCCCTCCACTTT
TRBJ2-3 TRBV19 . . CASSIDPETRTDTQYF TGTGCCAGTAGTATAGATCCTGAGACACGCACAGATACGCAGTATTTT
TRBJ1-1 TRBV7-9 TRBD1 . CASSPGTVNTEAFF TGTGCCAGCAGCCCGGGGACAGTCAACACTGAAGCTTTCTTT
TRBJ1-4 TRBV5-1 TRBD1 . CASSLSGQGSEKLFF TGCGCCAGCAGCTTGTCGGGACAGGGTAGTGAAAAACTGTTTTTT
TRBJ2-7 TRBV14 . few CASGQGAYEQYF TGTGCCAGCGGCCAGGGAGCCTACGAGCAGTACTTC
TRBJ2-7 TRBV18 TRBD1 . CASSLPQGSYEQYF TGTGCCAGCTCACTCCCACAGGGGTCCTACGAGCAGTACTTC
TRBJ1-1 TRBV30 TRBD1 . CAWIRGRGPRNTEAFF TGTGCCTGGATTAGGGGCAGGGGGCCGAGGAACACTGAAGCTTTCTTT
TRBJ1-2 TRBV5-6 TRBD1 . CASSQQPGTGGVYGYPF TGTGCCAGCAGCCAACAACCCGGGACAGGGGGCGTCTATGGCTACCCCTTC
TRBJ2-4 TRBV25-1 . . CASSEYSGNLAKNIQYF TGTGCCAGCAGTGAATATTCAGGCAACCTAGCCAAAAACATTCAGTACTTC
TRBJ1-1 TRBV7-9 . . CASSTTGRVNTEAFF TGTGCCAGCAGCACGACAGGTCGGGTAAACACTGAAGCTTTCTTT
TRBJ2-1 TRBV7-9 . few CASSPTTGSNEQFF TGTGCCAGCAGCCCGACTACAGGGAGCAATGAGCAGTTCTTC
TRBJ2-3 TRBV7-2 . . CASSLGYANTDTQYF TGTGCCAGCAGCTTAGGATACGCGAACACAGATACGCAGTATTTT
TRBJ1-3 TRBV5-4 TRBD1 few CASSPNRGRSGNTIYF TGTGCCAGCAGCCCGAACAGGGGGCGGTCTGGAAACACCATATATTTT
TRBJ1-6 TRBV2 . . CASSEGPWAPLHF TGTGCCAGCAGTGAGGGGCCCTGGGCACCCCTCCACTTT
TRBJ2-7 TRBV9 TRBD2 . CASSVGLAGAYEQYF TGTGCCAGCAGCGTGGGACTAGCGGGGGCCTACGAGCAGTACTTC
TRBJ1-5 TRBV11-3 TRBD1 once CASSLDLEGAVEDQPQHF TGTGCCAGCAGCTTAGATCTCGAGGGGGCGGTAGAGGATCAGCCCCAGCATTTT
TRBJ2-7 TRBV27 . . CASSLAGQYF TGTGCCAGCAGTTTAGCAGGGCAGTACTTC
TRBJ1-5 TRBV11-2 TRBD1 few CASSSGTGVNQPQHF TGTGCCAGCAGCTCCGGGACAGGAGTCAATCAGCCCCAGCATTTT
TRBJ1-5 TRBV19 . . CASSIGPPVGNQPQHF TGTGCCAGTAGTATAGGTCCCCCGGTAGGCAATCAGCCCCAGCATTTT
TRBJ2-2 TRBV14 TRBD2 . CASSQEGTRTGELFF TGTGCCAGCAGCCAAGAGGGGACTAGGACCGGGGAGCTGTTTTTT